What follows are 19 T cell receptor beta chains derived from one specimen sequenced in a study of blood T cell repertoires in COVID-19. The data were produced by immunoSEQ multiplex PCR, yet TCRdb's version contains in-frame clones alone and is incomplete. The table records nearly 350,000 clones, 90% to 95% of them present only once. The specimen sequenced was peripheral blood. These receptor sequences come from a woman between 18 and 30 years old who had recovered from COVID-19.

Written as DNA, the CDR3 is TGTGCCATCAGCCCCGAGACAGGGGTCTACGAGCAGTACGTC. Translating it yields CAISPETGVYEQYV. The chain combines TRBV10-3 with TRBJ2-7, with TRBD1 matching over 8 bases. This CDR3 has 14 amino acids. Germline V CDR1 and CDR2: ENHRY, SYGVKD. The V segment lost 6 bases and the J segment 3 bases; nucleotides outside the gene matches: 7.

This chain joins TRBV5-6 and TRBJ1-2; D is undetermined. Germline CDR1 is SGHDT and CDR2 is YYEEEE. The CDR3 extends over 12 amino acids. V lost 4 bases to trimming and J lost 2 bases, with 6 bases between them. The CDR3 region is CASSKTNYGYTF. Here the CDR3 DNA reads TGTGCCAGCAGCAAAACAAACTATGGCTACACCTTC.

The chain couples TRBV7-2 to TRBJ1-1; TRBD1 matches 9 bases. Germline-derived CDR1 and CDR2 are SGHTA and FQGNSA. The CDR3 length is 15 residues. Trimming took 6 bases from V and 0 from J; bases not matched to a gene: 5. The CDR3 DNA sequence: TGTGCCAGCAGAGAGACAGGGGGAATGAACACTGAAGCTTTCTTT. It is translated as CASRETGGMNTEAFF.

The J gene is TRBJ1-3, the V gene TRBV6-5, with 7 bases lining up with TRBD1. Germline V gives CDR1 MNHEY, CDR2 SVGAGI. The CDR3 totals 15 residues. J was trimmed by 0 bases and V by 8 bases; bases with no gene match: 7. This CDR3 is CASRLEGASGNTIYF. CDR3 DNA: TGTGCCAGCCGGTTAGAGGGGGCCTCTGGAAACACCATATATTTT.

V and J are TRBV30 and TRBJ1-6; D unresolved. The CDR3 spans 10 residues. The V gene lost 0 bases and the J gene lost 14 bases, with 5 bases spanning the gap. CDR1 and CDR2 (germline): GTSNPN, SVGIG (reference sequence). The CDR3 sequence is CAWSVNTLHF. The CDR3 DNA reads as TGTGCCTGGAGTGTTAACACCCTCCACTTT.

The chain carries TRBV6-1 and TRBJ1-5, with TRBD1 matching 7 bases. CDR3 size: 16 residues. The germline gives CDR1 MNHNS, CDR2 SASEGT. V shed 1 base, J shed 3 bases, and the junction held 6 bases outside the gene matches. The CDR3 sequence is CASSEGSGGANQPQHF. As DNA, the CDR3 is TGTGCCAGCAGTGAAGGATCAGGGGGTGCCAATCAGCCCCAGCATTTT.

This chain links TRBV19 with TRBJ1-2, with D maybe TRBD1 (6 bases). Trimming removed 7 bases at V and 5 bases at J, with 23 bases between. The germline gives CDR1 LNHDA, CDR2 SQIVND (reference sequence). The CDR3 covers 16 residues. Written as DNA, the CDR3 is TGTGCCAGTACCGAAGGACAGCCTTCATTAGGTTATGGCTACACCTTC. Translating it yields CASTEGQPSLGYGYTF.

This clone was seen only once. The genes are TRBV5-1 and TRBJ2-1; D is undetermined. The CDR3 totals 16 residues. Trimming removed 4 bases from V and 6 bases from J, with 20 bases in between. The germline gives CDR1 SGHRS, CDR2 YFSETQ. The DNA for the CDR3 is TGCGCCAGCAGCCCGCGTCTTGGCCGCCGCGGCAATGAGCAGTTCTTC. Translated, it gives CASSPRLGRRGNEQFF.

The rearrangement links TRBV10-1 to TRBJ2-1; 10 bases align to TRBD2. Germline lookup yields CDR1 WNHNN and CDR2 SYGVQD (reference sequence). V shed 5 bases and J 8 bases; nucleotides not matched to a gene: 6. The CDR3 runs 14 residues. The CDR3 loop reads CASSPSGSGDEQFF. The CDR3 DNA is TGCGCCAGCAGTCCTAGCGGGAGTGGGGATGAGCAGTTCTTC.

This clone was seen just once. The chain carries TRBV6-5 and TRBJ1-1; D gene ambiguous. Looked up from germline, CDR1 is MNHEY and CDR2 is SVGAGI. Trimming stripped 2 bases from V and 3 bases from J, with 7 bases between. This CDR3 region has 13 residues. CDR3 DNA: TGTGCCAGCAGTTACGGTTCGGACACTGAAGCTTTCTTT. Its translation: CASSYGSDTEAFF.

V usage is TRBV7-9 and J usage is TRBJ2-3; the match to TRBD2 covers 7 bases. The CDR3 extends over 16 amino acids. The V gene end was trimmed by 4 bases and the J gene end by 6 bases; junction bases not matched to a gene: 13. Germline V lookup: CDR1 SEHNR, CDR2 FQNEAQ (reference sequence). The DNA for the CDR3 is TGTGCCAGCAGCTCGGGCGGGGGAGGCCGCCTCGATACGCAGTATTTT. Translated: CASSSGGGGRLDTQYF. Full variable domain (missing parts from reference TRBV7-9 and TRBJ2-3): DTGVSQNPRHKITKRGQNVTFRCDPISEHNRLYWYRQTLGQGPEFLTYFQNEAQLEKSRLLSDRFSAERPKGSFSTLEIQRTEQGDSAMYLCASSSGGGGRLDTQYFGPGTRLTVL.

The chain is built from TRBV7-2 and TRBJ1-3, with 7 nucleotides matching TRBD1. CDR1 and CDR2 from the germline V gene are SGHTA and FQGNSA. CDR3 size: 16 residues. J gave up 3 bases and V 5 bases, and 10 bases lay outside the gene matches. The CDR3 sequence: CASSPNRGSDGNTIYF. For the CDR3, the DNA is TGTGCCAGCAGCCCCAACAGGGGAAGTGATGGAAACACCATATATTTT.

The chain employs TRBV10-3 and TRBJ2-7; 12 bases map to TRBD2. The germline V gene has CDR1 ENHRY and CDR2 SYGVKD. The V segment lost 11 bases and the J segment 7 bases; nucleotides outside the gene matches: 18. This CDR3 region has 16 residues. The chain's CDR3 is CAALFPPGLAGSEQYV. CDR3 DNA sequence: TGTGCCGCTTTATTCCCCCCCGGACTAGCGGGATCAGAGCAGTACGTC.

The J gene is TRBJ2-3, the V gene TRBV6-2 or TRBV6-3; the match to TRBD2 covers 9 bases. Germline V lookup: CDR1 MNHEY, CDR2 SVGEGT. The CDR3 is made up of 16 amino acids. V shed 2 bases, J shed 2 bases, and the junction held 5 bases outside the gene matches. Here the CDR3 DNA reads TGTGCCAGCAGTTACCTGGCGGGAGGGCCCACAGATACGCAGTATTTT. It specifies CASSYLAGGPTDTQYF.

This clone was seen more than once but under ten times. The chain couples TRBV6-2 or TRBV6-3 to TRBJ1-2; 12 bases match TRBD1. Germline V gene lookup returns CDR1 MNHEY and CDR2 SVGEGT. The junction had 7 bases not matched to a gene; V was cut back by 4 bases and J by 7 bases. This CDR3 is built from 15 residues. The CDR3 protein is CASSFTGTGGFGYTF. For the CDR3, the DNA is TGTGCCAGCAGTTTTACCGGGACAGGGGGCTTTGGCTACACCTTC.

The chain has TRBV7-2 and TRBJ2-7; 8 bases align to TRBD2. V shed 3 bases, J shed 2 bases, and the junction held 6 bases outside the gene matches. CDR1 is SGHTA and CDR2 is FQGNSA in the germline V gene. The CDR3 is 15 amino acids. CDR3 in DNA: TGTGCCAGCAGCTTCCTAGCGGGCCCCACCTACGAGCAGTACGTC. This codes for CASSFLAGPTYEQYV.

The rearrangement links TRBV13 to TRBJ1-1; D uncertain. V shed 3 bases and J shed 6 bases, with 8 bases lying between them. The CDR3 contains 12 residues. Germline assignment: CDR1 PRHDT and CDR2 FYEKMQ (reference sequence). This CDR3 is CASSFSVSEAFF. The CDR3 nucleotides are TGTGCCAGCAGCTTTTCAGTTTCTGAAGCTTTCTTT.

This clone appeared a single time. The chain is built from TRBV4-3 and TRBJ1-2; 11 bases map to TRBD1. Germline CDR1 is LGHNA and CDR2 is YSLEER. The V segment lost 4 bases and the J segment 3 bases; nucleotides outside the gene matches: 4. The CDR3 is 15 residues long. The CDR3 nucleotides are TGCGCCAGCAGCCCAGGACAGGGGGCTGACTATGGCTACACCTTC. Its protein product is CASSPGQGADYGYTF.

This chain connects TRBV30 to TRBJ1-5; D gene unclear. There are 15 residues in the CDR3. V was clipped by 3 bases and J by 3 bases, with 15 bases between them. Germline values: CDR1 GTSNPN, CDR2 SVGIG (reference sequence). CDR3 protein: CAWSPNLADNQPQHF. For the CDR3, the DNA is TGTGCCTGGAGCCCAAACCTCGCGGACAATCAGCCCCAGCATTTT.